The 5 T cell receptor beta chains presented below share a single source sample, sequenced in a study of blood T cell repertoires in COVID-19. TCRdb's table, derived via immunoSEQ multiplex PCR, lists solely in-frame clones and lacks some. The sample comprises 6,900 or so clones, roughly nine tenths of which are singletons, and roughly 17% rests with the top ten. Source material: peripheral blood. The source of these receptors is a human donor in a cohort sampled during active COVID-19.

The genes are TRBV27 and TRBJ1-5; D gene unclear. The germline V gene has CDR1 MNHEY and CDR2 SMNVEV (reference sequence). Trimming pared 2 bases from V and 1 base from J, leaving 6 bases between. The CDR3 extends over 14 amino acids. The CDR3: CASSLAGSNQPQHF. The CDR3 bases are TGTGCCAGCAGTTTAGCAGGCAGCAATCAGCCCCAGCATTTT.

The CDR3 region is CASSLGSQSGGITDTQYF. For the CDR3, the DNA is TGCGCCAGCAGCTTGGGATCCCAAAGCGGGGGGATCACAGATACGCAGTATTTT. V is TRBV5-1 and J is TRBJ2-3; 9 bases are a match to TRBD2. V lost 0 bases to trimming and J lost 2 bases; unmatched junction nucleotides: 10. Germline CDR1 and CDR2: SGHRS and YFSETQ. This CDR3 contains 18 residues.

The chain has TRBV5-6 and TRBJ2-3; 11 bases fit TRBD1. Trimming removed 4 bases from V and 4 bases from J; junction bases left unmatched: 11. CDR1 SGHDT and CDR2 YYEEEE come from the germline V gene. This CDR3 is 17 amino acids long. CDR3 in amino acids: CASSRTGTGGRPDTQYF. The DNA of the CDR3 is TGTGCCAGCAGCAGGACGGGGACAGGGGGTAGGCCAGATACGCAGTATTTT.

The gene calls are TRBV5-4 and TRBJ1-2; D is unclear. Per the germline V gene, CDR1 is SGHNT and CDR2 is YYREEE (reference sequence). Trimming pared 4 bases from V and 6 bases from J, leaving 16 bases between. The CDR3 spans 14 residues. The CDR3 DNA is TGTGCCAGCAGCCAACTTGCCGGAAGCGATGGCTACACCTTC. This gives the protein CASSQLAGSDGYTF.

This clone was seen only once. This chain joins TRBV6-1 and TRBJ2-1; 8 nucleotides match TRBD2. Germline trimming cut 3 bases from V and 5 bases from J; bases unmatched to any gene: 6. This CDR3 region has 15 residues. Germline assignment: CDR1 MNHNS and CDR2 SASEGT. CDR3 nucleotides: TGTGCCAGCAGTGATCCGACTAGCGCCCACAATGAGCAGTTCTTC. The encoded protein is CASSDPTSAHNEQFF.